This T cell receptor (beta chain) was recovered during a study of T cell repertoires in cytomegalovirus infection. Study in general: Shared public TCR beta signatures pointed to both CMV infection and a matching HLA type.

This clonotype was seen only a few times. Its target is unknown. The CDR3 sequence is 18 residues long. V lost 0 bases, J lost 6 bases, and 12 bases stayed unmatched. Germline lookup yields CDR1 MNHNS and CDR2 SASEGT. MiXCR was run by TCRdb on the reads, yielding one entry per CDR3 protein. The data hold about 900,000 distinct CDR3 sequences, with approximately 30% observed a single time. This specimen consisted of cultured CD8+ T cells from PBMCs, obtained from culture after CMV antigen stimulation. The V call is TRBV6-1, the J call TRBJ2-2, with 8 bases matching TRBD2. The TCR was taken from a human donor in good health (CMV status not recorded). Some clones in this sample may be carry-over from other donors' samples. CDR3 nucleotides: TGTGCCAGCAGTGAAGCGCTTCAGGAGACTAGCGACGCCGGGGAGCTGTTTTTT. Amino acid sequence: CASSEALQETSDAGELFF.